A single sample is the source of the 18 T cell receptor beta chains below, sequenced in a study of blood T cell repertoires in COVID-19. The data were produced by immunoSEQ multiplex PCR, yet TCRdb's version contains in-frame clones alone and is incomplete. Here the sample spans around 220,000 clones, more than 80% being singletons. The sample taken for sequencing was peripheral blood. These receptors all come from a woman older than 75 with acute or convalescent COVID-19.

V usage is TRBV30 and J usage is TRBJ1-6; 7 nucleotides line up with TRBD1. The CDR3 runs to 15 residues. The V gene's germline CDR1 is GTSNPN and CDR2 SVGIG (reference sequence). Trimming removed 1 base from V and 5 bases from J; junction bases left unmatched: 5. The CDR3 region is CAWSGPGTDNSPLHF. The CDR3 coding sequence is TGTGCCTGGAGTGGACCCGGGACAGATAATTCACCCCTCCACTTT.

The chain has TRBV14 and TRBJ2-3; D remains ambiguous. The CDR3 covers 13 residues. Germline V gives CDR1 SGHDN, CDR2 FVKESK. Trimming removed 6 bases at V and 2 bases at J, with 9 bases between. CDR3 nucleotide sequence: TGTGCCAGCAGTTGGGCCCCCACAGATACGCAGTATTTT. It yields the protein CASSWAPTDTQYF.

The chain employs TRBV10-3 and TRBJ2-5, with 10 bases that match TRBD2. Unmatched junction bases numbered 13, after V lost 10 bases and J lost 5 bases. There are 15 residues in the CDR3. Germline V gene lookup returns CDR1 ENHRY and CDR2 SYGVKD. Here the CDR3 DNA reads TGTGCCACAGGCGGTACTAGCGGGACTGGGGAGACCCAGTACTTC. Amino acid sequence: CATGGTSGTGETQYF.

The rearrangement uses TRBV4-3 and TRBJ1-5, with no clear D. Germline V gives CDR1 LGHNA, CDR2 YSLEER. The CDR3 is made up of 15 amino acids. V dropped 0 bases and J dropped 2 bases, with 8 bases sitting between them. The CDR3 coding sequence is TGCGCCAGCAGCCAAGATCATCGGGGCAATCAGCCCCAGCATTTT. Encoded protein: CASSQDHRGNQPQHF.

The chain uses TRBV7-9 and TRBJ2-1; no clear D. Trimming left V 1 base short and J 8 bases short, with 12 bases between. Germline V gene sequence: CDR1 SEHNR, CDR2 FQNEAQ (reference sequence). The CDR3 totals 14 residues. The CDR3 coding sequence is TGTGCCAGCAGCTTAGTGGCTAGGATGGATGAGCAGTTCTTC. This gives the protein CASSLVARMDEQFF.

The J gene is TRBJ1-1, the V gene TRBV30; the D gene is possibly TRBD1 (6 bases). The CDR3 loop spans 17 amino acids. Deletions cut 3 bases from V and 2 bases from J, with 22 bases between. The germline CDR1 and CDR2 sequences are GTSNPN and SVGIG (reference sequence). The CDR3 here is CAWSWGYYRVDNTEAFF. In DNA, the CDR3 is TGTGCCTGGAGCTGGGGGTATTACAGGGTTGATAACACTGAAGCTTTCTTT.

There are a few counts of this clone. The V gene is TRBV6-1, the J gene TRBJ2-7; D is possibly TRBD1 (5 bases). The CDR3 runs 14 residues. V was shortened by 2 bases and J by 2 bases, with 10 bases between the two germline ends. The germline CDR1 and CDR2 sequences are MNHNS and SASEGT. CDR3 loop: CASSELRVPYEQYF. In DNA, the CDR3 is TGTGCCAGCAGTGAACTCAGGGTCCCCTACGAGCAGTACTTC.

This clone was seen only once. J is TRBJ1-4 and V is TRBV2; D is unclear. CDR1 is SNHLY and CDR2 is FYNNEI in the germline V gene. This CDR3 is built from 14 residues. Trimming took 5 bases from V and 6 from J, leaving 13 bases between them. CDR3 in amino acids: CASSTLRLYEKLFF. For the CDR3, the DNA is TGTGCCAGCAGTACACTGCGGCTATATGAAAAACTGTTTTTT.

The rearrangement uses TRBV6-5 and TRBJ1-5; perhaps TRBD1 as D (5 bases). The CDR3 runs 15 residues. V was trimmed by 5 bases and J by 2 bases, leaving 13 bases between them. Germline CDR1 and CDR2: MNHEY and SVGAGI. The CDR3 DNA sequence: TGTGCCAGCAGTCGGGGGGGGGATGGCAATCAGCCCCAGCATTTT. Its translation is CASSRGGDGNQPQHF.

The chain joins TRBV2 to TRBJ1-4; tentatively, D is TRBD1 (6 bases). Germline assignment: CDR1 SNHLY and CDR2 FYNNEI. The CDR3 has 15 amino acids. V dropped 7 bases and J dropped 5 bases, with 17 bases sitting between them. Here the CDR3 reads CASIEGGRFNEKLFF. Written as DNA, the CDR3 is TGTGCCAGCATTGAGGGGGGGCGGTTCAATGAAAAACTGTTTTTT.

The chain is built from TRBV2 and TRBJ2-7; 8 bases line up with TRBD1. After removal of 9 bases from V and 3 bases from J, the junction contained 10 bases not matched to a gene. Germline CDR1 and CDR2: SNHLY and FYNNEI. This CDR3 spans 14 amino acids. The CDR3 protein is CASASDRVRYEQYF. The CDR3 nucleotides are TGTGCCAGTGCTTCGGACAGGGTTCGCTACGAGCAGTACTTC.

The chain employs TRBV28 and TRBJ2-7; D remains unclear. Germline lookup yields CDR1 MDHEN and CDR2 SYDVKM. CDR3 size: 15 residues. The germline V and J ends were trimmed by 7 bases and 3 bases, with 19 bases remaining between them. CDR3 nucleotide sequence: TGTGCCAGCAACTTACAGACGCGAGCCTTCTACGAGCAGTACTTC. Translating gives CASNLQTRAFYEQYF.

The J gene is TRBJ2-5, the V gene TRBV15; possibly TRBD1 for D (6 bases). The CDR3 runs 16 residues. With 0 bases removed from V and 4 bases from J, the gap between germline ends came to 15 bases. Germline V gene lookup returns CDR1 LNHNV and CDR2 YYDKDF (reference sequence). CDR3 protein: CATSREKSGGLETQYF. The CDR3 DNA reads TGTGCCACCAGCAGAGAGAAGAGTGGGGGCCTAGAGACCCAGTACTTC.

The chain links TRBV2 to TRBJ2-7; D perhaps matches TRBD1 (6 bases). Germline V gene sequence: CDR1 SNHLY, CDR2 FYNNEI. The CDR3 length is 15 residues. Trimming pared 2 bases from V and 3 bases from J, leaving 14 bases between. CDR3: CASSEWRTDSYEQYF. For the CDR3, the DNA is TGTGCCAGCAGTGAATGGAGAACGGACAGCTACGAGCAGTACTTC.

The chain joins TRBV6-5 to TRBJ1-2; tentative D call: TRBD1 (5 bases). Germline V gene lookup returns CDR1 MNHEY and CDR2 SVGAGI. The CDR3 contains 15 residues. The V gene lost 2 bases and the J gene lost 6 bases, with 16 bases spanning the gap. CDR3 amino acids: CASSYVGGVFDGYTF. In DNA, the CDR3 is TGTGCCAGCAGTTACGTGGGGGGAGTTTTCGATGGCTACACCTTC.

The chain couples TRBV29-1 to TRBJ2-2; D is uncertain. Germline assignment: CDR1 SQVTM and CDR2 ANQGSEA. CDR3 length equals 12 residues. V lost 7 bases to trimming and J lost 1 base, with 7 bases between them. In nucleotides, the CDR3 is TGCAGCGCTTTCGGGAACACCGGGGAGCTGTTTTTT. Translated, it gives CSAFGNTGELFF.

The rearrangement joins TRBV10-3 to TRBJ2-7, with no clear D. This CDR3 is 14 amino acids long. Germline CDR1 and CDR2: ENHRY and SYGVKD. V was pared by 10 bases and J by 3 bases, with 19 bases between. In nucleotides, the CDR3 is TGTGCCAGTACGATGAATCCCGGTGTCTACGAGCAGTACTTC. Translation gives CASTMNPGVYEQYF.

V is TRBV3-1 (or the pseudogene TRBV3-2) and J is TRBJ1-2; no definite D call. CDR1 and CDR2 (germline): LGHDT, YNNKEL (reference sequence). The CDR3 length is 13 residues. V dropped 3 bases and J dropped 4 bases, with 9 bases sitting between them. CDR3 sequence (DNA): TGTGCCAGCAGCCAGGGCAGGCGCTATGGCTACACCTTC. Protein product: CASSQGRRYGYTF.